Shown below are 5 T cell receptor beta chains from a single sample sequenced in a study of cytomegalovirus exposure and HLA in healthy donors. Primers included in the PCR were 60 Vbeta and 13 Jbeta primers. TCRdb's copy holds only in-frame clones and misses some; the assay was immunoSEQ multiplex PCR. The sample includes 150,000 to 200,000 clones, approximately 84% of them seen just once. The sequenced sample was PBMCs. These receptors all come from a boy younger than 10 in good health and CMV-seronegative.

The rearrangement uses TRBV28 and TRBJ2-1; TRBD1 aligns across 8 bases. The junction had 4 bases not matched to a gene; V was cut back by 3 bases and J by 6 bases. The CDR3 covers 14 residues. Germline CDR1 is MDHEN and CDR2 is SYDVKM. The CDR3 bases are TGTGCCAGCAGTTTTCAGGGGGCTATCAATGAGCAGTTCTTC. Protein product: CASSFQGAINEQFF.

This sequence joins TRBV12-5 and TRBJ2-6; 8 bases are a match to TRBD1. Trimming took 5 bases from V and 2 from J; bases not matched to a gene: 11. The CDR3 has 18 residues. CDR1 is LGHNT, CDR2 FRNRAP, per germline. DNA of the CDR3: TGTGCTAGTGGTGCCTACGGACAGGGTCTAACTGGGGCCAACGTCCTGACTTTC. Residues: CASGAYGQGLTGANVLTF. Using reference TRBV12-5 and TRBJ2-6 for the parts outside the CDR3, the full variable domain is DARVTQTPRHKVTEMGQEVTMRCQPILGHNTVFWYRQTMMQGLELLAYFRNRAPLDDSGMPKDRFSAEMPDATLATLKIQPSEPRDSAVYFCASGAYGQGLTGANVLTFGAGSRLTVL.

This sequence joins TRBV30 and TRBJ2-7, with TRBD2 as a possible D gene (6 bases). Germline V gives CDR1 GTSNPN, CDR2 SVGIG (reference sequence). This CDR3 is 12 amino acids long. Trimming pared 6 bases from V and 0 bases from J, leaving 9 bases between. Here the CDR3 reads CACGRDSYEQYF. DNA for the CDR3: TGTGCCTGTGGGCGGGACTCCTACGAGCAGTACTTC.

This clone showed up just a few times. The chain recombines TRBV7-6 with TRBJ2-1, with D maybe TRBD2 (6 bases). This CDR3 has 14 amino acids. Trimming cost V 3 bases and J 7 bases, with 13 bases left between them. Germline lookup yields CDR1 SGHVS and CDR2 FNYEAQ. The CDR3 here is CASSLGLTRNEQFF. The CDR3 coding sequence is TGTGCCAGCAGCTTGGGACTCACACGTAATGAGCAGTTCTTC.

This clone has a single count. The identical CDR3 is also encoded by other nucleotide sequences in the sample. This chain's CDR3 is CSVGGQGYEQYF. The DNA of the CDR3 is TGCAGCGTTGGAGGACAGGGCTACGAGCAGTACTTC. The chain recombines TRBV29-1 with TRBJ2-7, with 8 bases that match TRBD1. Germline assignment: CDR1 SQVTM and CDR2 ANQGSEA. The junction had 2 bases not matched to a gene; V was cut back by 4 bases and J by 3 bases. This CDR3 is 12 amino acids long.